This T cell receptor beta chain was obtained from a study of blood T cells in healthy people across ages. The CDR3 runs 12 residues. Trimming took 3 bases from V and 0 from J, leaving 3 bases between them. In germline, CDR1 is ENHRY, CDR2 SYGVKD. Next came a second PCR, run for about 7 to 12 cycles, which used a sample-barcoded 5' primer along with a J-beta primer mix. TCRdb re-derived calls from the 5' RACE reads in MiXCR, one entry per CDR3 protein. Here the sample spans 790,000 or so distinct CDR3 sequences, about 45% being singletons. This clonotype was seen many times. Sequencing was carried out using blood. This TCR was recovered from an elderly man in good health. This chain uses TRBV10-3 with TRBJ2-7; no clear D. The CDR3 DNA is TGTGCCATCAGTGAAGGCTCCTACGAGCAGTACTTC. Protein product: CAISEGSYEQYF.